The clone carrying this T cell receptor beta chain was recorded a few times. The sample belongs to a study of T cells of healthy individuals. Losses at the gene ends were 0 bases for V and 3 bases for J; bases not matched to a gene: 2. The germline V gene encodes CDR1 MDHEN and CDR2 SYDVKM. This CDR3 region has 16 residues. TCRdb redid the calling of the 5' RACE reads with MiXCR, one entry per CDR3 protein. The table includes fewer than 70,000 distinct CDR3 sequences, roughly 14% detected once. The source is a human donor in good health. The V call is TRBV28, the J call TRBJ2-3; 11 positions agree with TRBD1. The CDR3 loop is CASSLWGTGGTDTQYF. In nucleotides, the CDR3 is TGTGCCAGCAGTTTATGGGGGACAGGGGGTACAGATACGCAGTATTTT.